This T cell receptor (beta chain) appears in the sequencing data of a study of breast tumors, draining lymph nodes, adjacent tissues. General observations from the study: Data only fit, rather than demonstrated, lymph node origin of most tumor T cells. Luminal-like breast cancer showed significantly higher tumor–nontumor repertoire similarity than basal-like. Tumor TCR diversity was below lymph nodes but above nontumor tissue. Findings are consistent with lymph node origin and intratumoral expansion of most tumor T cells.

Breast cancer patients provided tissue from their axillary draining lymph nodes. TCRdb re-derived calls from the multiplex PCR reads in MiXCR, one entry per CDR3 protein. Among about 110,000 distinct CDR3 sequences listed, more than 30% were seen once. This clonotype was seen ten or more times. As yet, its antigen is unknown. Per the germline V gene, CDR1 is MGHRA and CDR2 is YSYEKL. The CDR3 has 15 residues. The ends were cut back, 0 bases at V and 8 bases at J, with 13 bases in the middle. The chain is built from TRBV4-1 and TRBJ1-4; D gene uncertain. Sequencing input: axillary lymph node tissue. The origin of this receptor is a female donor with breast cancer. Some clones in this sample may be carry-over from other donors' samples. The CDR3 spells CASSQEGSRREKLFF. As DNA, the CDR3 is TGCGCCAGCAGCCAAGAAGGTAGCCGGCGGGAAAAACTGTTTTTT.